This is a list of T cell receptor beta chains from one sample in a study of shared clonotypes between healthy human individuals. Clones were read by immunoSEQ multiplex PCR, and TCRdb kept only the in-frame ones, dropping some. The sample consists of approximately 2.3 million clones, approximately 95% of them appearing once. Specimen: naive CD4+ T cells from PBMCs. The receptors stem from a man in his late teens or twenties in good health. Some clones in this sample may be carry-over from other donors' samples. Both conserved end residues are part of each CDR3. A D gene is named only where the DNA matches it firmly. Size tells how often a clone was seen (once, few, many) or the class of an expanded clone, and some rows leave it out.

d_call: NA
clone_size: NA
j_call: TRBJ1-3
v_call: TRBV7-2
cdr3_nt: TGTGCCAGCAGCTTAGTCGCGGGCTCGGGAAACACCATATATTTT
cdr3_aa: CASSLVAGSGNTIYF

d_call: NA
clone_size: NA
j_call: TRBJ2-7
v_call: TRBV23-1
cdr3_nt: TGCGCCAGCAGTCCTCGGCAGAGGGACTCCTACGAGCAGTACTTC
cdr3_aa: CASSPRQRDSYEQYF

d_call: TRBD2
clone_size: NA
j_call: TRBJ2-2
v_call: TRBV4-3
cdr3_nt: TGCGCCAGCAGTAGATTTACCTGGACTAGCGGGAGGGGGAAGGCCGGGGAGCTGTTTTTT
cdr3_aa: CASSRFTWTSGRGKAGELFF

d_call: TRBD2
clone_size: NA
j_call: TRBJ2-1
v_call: TRBV5-4
cdr3_nt: TGTGCCAGCAGCCGGTGGGTAGCGGGAGCTAGCGGTGAGCAGTTCTTC
cdr3_aa: CASSRWVAGASGEQFF

d_call: TRBD1
clone_size: NA
j_call: TRBJ2-1
v_call: TRBV28
cdr3_nt: TGTGCCAGCATATTATCTAAGGGGGCGGGCGGAGGTGAGCAGTTCTTC
cdr3_aa: CASILSKGAGGGEQFF

d_call: NA
clone_size: NA
j_call: TRBJ2-2
v_call: TRBV7-3
cdr3_nt: TGTGCCAGCAGCTATTCGAACGGGGAGCTGTTTTTT
cdr3_aa: CASSYSNGELFF

d_call: TRBD1
clone_size: NA
j_call: TRBJ2-1
v_call: TRBV5-5
cdr3_nt: TGTGCCAGCAGCTGGGGACAGGGGAATGATAATGAGCAGTTCTTC
cdr3_aa: CASSWGQGNDNEQFF

d_call: NA
clone_size: NA
j_call: TRBJ2-7
v_call: TRBV5-1
cdr3_nt: TGCGCCAGCAGTGTGGACAAGCTCTACGAGCAGTACTTC
cdr3_aa: CASSVDKLYEQYF

d_call: NA
clone_size: NA
j_call: TRBJ1-5
v_call: TRBV5-1
cdr3_nt: TGCGCCAGCAGCTTGGAAGGGGATTTTTCTCAGCCCCAGCATTTT
cdr3_aa: CASSLEGDFSQPQHF

d_call: TRBD1
clone_size: NA
j_call: TRBJ2-7
v_call: TRBV6-5
cdr3_nt: TGTGCCAGCACTAACGAGGGACAGGGGCCAAGGGGGCAGTACTTC
cdr3_aa: CASTNEGQGPRGQYF

d_call: NA
clone_size: NA
j_call: TRBJ2-5
v_call: TRBV7-8
cdr3_nt: TGTGCCAGCAGCTTAAGGGTGGGAGCTCCTCTAGAGACCCAGTACTTC
cdr3_aa: CASSLRVGAPLETQYF

d_call: NA
clone_size: NA
j_call: TRBJ2-2
v_call: TRBV6-1
cdr3_nt: TGTGCCAGCAGTGCCGCTACAGCGAACACCGGGGAGCTGTTTTTT
cdr3_aa: CASSAATANTGELFF

d_call: NA
clone_size: once
j_call: TRBJ2-1
v_call: TRBV7-7
cdr3_nt: TGTGCCAGCAGCTCACTCTTCACAGGGAGATCCTACAATGAGCAGTTCTTC
cdr3_aa: CASSSLFTGRSYNEQFF

d_call: TRBD1
clone_size: NA
j_call: TRBJ2-7
v_call: TRBV5-1
cdr3_nt: TGCGCCAGCAGCTCGGGGGACAGGTCCTCCTACGAGCAGTACTTC
cdr3_aa: CASSSGDRSSYEQYF

d_call: NA
clone_size: NA
j_call: TRBJ2-7
v_call: TRBV10-1
cdr3_nt: TGCGCCAGACGTCGCACCAAGCGGAGGTCTTACGAGCAGTACTTC
cdr3_aa: CARRRTKRRSYEQYF

d_call: NA
clone_size: NA
j_call: TRBJ2-1
v_call: TRBV11-2
cdr3_nt: TGTGCCAGCAGCTTAGAAGCCGGTGAGCAGTTCTTC
cdr3_aa: CASSLEAGEQFF

d_call: NA
clone_size: NA
j_call: TRBJ2-1
v_call: TRBV5-1
cdr3_nt: TGCGCCAGCAGCCCCGGGACTGCCTACAATGAGCAGTTCTTC
cdr3_aa: CASSPGTAYNEQFF

d_call: TRBD1
clone_size: NA
j_call: TRBJ1-4
v_call: TRBV30
cdr3_nt: TGTGCCTGGAGCGACAGGGGGGGCGAACTGTTTTTT
cdr3_aa: CAWSDRGGELFF

d_call: NA
clone_size: NA
j_call: TRBJ1-1
v_call: TRBV6-5
cdr3_nt: TGTGCCAGCAGGCTAAGGCTGAACACTGAAGCTTTCTTT
cdr3_aa: CASRLRLNTEAFF

d_call: TRBD1
clone_size: NA
j_call: TRBJ2-3
v_call: TRBV9
cdr3_nt: TGTGCCAGCAGCGAACCGGGACAGGGAAGAGCAGATACGCAGTATTTT
cdr3_aa: CASSEPGQGRADTQYF

d_call: TRBD1
clone_size: NA
j_call: TRBJ1-2
v_call: TRBV15
cdr3_nt: TGTGCCACCAGCAGAGATTTACCCCGGACAGGGTATGGCTACACCTTC
cdr3_aa: CATSRDLPRTGYGYTF

d_call: TRBD2
clone_size: NA
j_call: TRBJ2-5
v_call: TRBV20-1
cdr3_nt: TGCAGTGCTACGAGCGGGGGCCAGTACTTC
cdr3_aa: CSATSGGQYF

d_call: TRBD2
clone_size: once
j_call: TRBJ2-7
v_call: TRBV7-2
cdr3_nt: TGTGCCAGCAGCATGGGACTAGCGGGAGGGAACGAGCAGTACTTC
cdr3_aa: CASSMGLAGGNEQYF

d_call: TRBD1
clone_size: NA
j_call: TRBJ2-3
v_call: TRBV27
cdr3_nt: TGTGCCAGCAGTTTGAGGGGGCCATCAGCCACAGATACGCAGTATTTT
cdr3_aa: CASSLRGPSATDTQYF

d_call: NA
clone_size: NA
j_call: TRBJ1-4
v_call: TRBV5-1
cdr3_nt: TGCGCCAGCAGCTTGGGACTGGGACGGGGGAATGAAAAACTGTTTTTT
cdr3_aa: CASSLGLGRGNEKLFF

d_call: NA
clone_size: NA
j_call: TRBJ1-5
v_call: TRBV7-2
cdr3_nt: TGTGCCAGCAGCGTAGGACAGAATCAGCCCCAGCATTTT
cdr3_aa: CASSVGQNQPQHF

d_call: NA
clone_size: NA
j_call: TRBJ2-1
v_call: TRBV21-1
cdr3_nt: TGTGCCAGCAGCGAAGACAGTGAGCAGTTCTTC
cdr3_aa: CASSEDSEQFF

d_call: NA
clone_size: NA
j_call: TRBJ2-3
v_call: TRBV7-8
cdr3_nt: TGTGCCAGCAGCTTAGAACCGGGCACAGATACGCAGTATTTT
cdr3_aa: CASSLEPGTDTQYF